This T cell receptor beta chain was identified in a study of regulatory T cells in long-lasting Graves disease. With iRepertoire HTBI primers and Arm-PCR of CDR3 regions, TCR beta libraries were built. In TCRdb, the multiplex PCR reads were re-called with MiXCR into one record per CDR3 protein. The sample lists about half a million distinct CDR3 sequences, approximately 12% occurring once. This clonotype came up many times. The CDR3 consists of 15 residues. Trimming pared 4 bases from V and 2 bases from J, leaving 13 bases between. Germline CDR1 reads LGHDT; CDR2 reads YNNKEL (reference sequence). The time point denotes: newly diagnosed GD, antithyroid drugs for less than 3 months. Researchers made the TCR library from RNA that was extracted from PBMCs. The same sample was also studied in work on T cells in Graves' hyperthyroidism and ophthalmopathy.

Sample: peripheral blood mononuclear cells (PBMCs), taken at new diagnosis, from a patient treated with antithyroid drugs. This TCR came from a woman between 25 and 40 years old with Graves disease. The chain employs TRBV3-1 and TRBJ2-3; TRBD2 might be the D (6 bases). Here the CDR3 DNA reads TGTGCCAGCAGCCTCGGAGGGACCTACACAGATACGCAGTATTTT. It translates to CASSLGGTYTDTQYF.